These 32 T cell receptor beta chains came from one sample sequenced in a study of cytomegalovirus exposure and HLA in healthy donors. Amplification used 60 Vbeta primers and 13 Jbeta primers. TCRdb keeps only in-frame clones here, not all; method: immunoSEQ multiplex PCR. The sample includes 150,000 to 200,000 clones, roughly 79% of them seen just once. Sequenced: PBMCs. All receptors derive from a woman between 50 and 59 years old in good health and CMV-seropositive.

The J gene is TRBJ1-5, the V gene TRBV4-1, with 8 bases identical to TRBD1. This CDR3 has 14 amino acids. Trimming removed 4 bases from V and 4 bases from J; junction bases left unmatched: 3. CDR1 is MGHRA and CDR2 is YSYEKL in the germline V gene. The CDR3 loop reads CASSRTGRNQPQHF. The CDR3 DNA follows: TGCGCCAGCAGCCGGACAGGGAGGAATCAGCCCCAGCATTTT.

This sequence joins TRBV2 and TRBJ1-1, with a tentative D call TRBD1 (6 bases). The CDR3 loop spans 12 amino acids. Looked up from germline, CDR1 is SNHLY and CDR2 is FYNNEI. The V gene lost 8 bases and the J gene lost 11 bases, with 18 bases spanning the gap. The CDR3 DNA is TGTGCCAGCCGGACAGACGTACCCGGGGCTTTCTTT. Encoded protein: CASRTDVPGAFF.

This clone was seen only a few times. This chain links TRBV27 with TRBJ2-3; D unclear. Trimming removed 3 bases from V and 0 bases from J, with 7 bases in between. Germline CDR1 and CDR2: MNHEY and SMNVEV (reference sequence). The CDR3 sequence is 14 residues long. The CDR3 is CASSLAESTDTQYF. The CDR3 nucleotides are TGTGCCAGCAGTTTGGCCGAAAGCACAGATACGCAGTATTTT.

This clone is a singleton in its sample. The chain employs TRBV28 and TRBJ1-2; 10 bases map to TRBD1. The trim removed 7 bases at V and 4 bases at J, leaving 12 bases unmatched. The CDR3 length is 16 residues. CDR1 and CDR2 (germline): MDHEN, SYDVKM. The CDR3: CASNTPGQGWVYGYTF. CDR3 bases: TGTGCCAGCAACACCCCGGGACAGGGGTGGGTCTATGGCTACACCTTC.

The chain links TRBV28 to TRBJ2-7; 7 bases match TRBD1. V shed 6 bases, J shed 7 bases, and the junction held 12 bases outside the gene matches. This CDR3 is 14 amino acids long. Per germline, CDR1 MDHEN and CDR2 SYDVKM. CDR3 amino acids: CASSRQGPYVEQYF. The CDR3 coding sequence is TGTGCCAGCAGCAGACAGGGTCCCTACGTAGAGCAGTACTTC. Supplemented by reference TRBV28 and TRBJ2-7, the full variable domain reads DVKVTQSSRYLVKRTGEKVFLECVQDMDHENMFWYRQDPGLGLRLIYFSYDVKMKEKGDIPEGYSVSREKKERFSLILESASTNQTSMYLCASSRQGPYVEQYFGPGTRLTVT.

V is TRBV5-1 and J is TRBJ1-6, with D perhaps TRBD1 (5 bases). Looked up from germline, CDR1 is SGHRS and CDR2 is YFSETQ. This CDR3 spans 14 amino acids. The V gene lost 5 bases and the J gene lost 8 bases, with 14 bases spanning the gap. The CDR3 loop reads CASRRRGRDSPLHF. DNA for the CDR3: TGCGCCAGCAGACGACGGGGGAGAGATTCACCCCTCCACTTT.

The chain joins TRBV7-9 to TRBJ1-1; D might be TRBD1 (5 bases). Germline V lookup: CDR1 SEHNR, CDR2 FQNEAQ (reference sequence). This CDR3 has 13 amino acids. Deletions cut 5 bases from V and 4 bases from J, with 11 bases between. The CDR3 loop reads CASSRRGGTEAFF. For the CDR3, the DNA is TGTGCCAGCAGCAGGCGGGGGGGCACTGAAGCTTTCTTT.

V gene TRBV19 combines with J gene TRBJ2-1, with D possibly TRBD2 on 5 matching bases. Germline assignment: CDR1 LNHDA and CDR2 SQIVND (reference sequence). This CDR3 region has 14 residues. V was cut by 3 bases and J by 7 bases, with 13 bases left in between. This chain's CDR3 is CASSIMDSRNEQFF. DNA of the CDR3: TGTGCCAGTAGTATTATGGACTCCCGAAATGAGCAGTTCTTC.

The V and J genes are TRBV11-2 and TRBJ2-1; D is ambiguous. Trimming took off 5 bases at V and 4 bases at J, with 9 bases between the two ends. CDR3 length: 13 amino acids. Germline V gene sequence: CDR1 SGHAT, CDR2 FQNNGV. The DNA of the CDR3 is TGTGCCAGCAGCCCCGACACTTACAATGAGCAGTTCTTC. Residues: CASSPDTYNEQFF.

This sequence joins TRBV6-6 and TRBJ1-2; TRBD1 agrees at 8 bases. This CDR3 spans 14 amino acids. V shed 4 bases, J shed 3 bases, and the junction held 4 bases outside the gene matches. Germline lookup yields CDR1 MNHNY and CDR2 SVGAGI (reference sequence). CDR3 region: CASSFGTGDYGYTF. The CDR3 DNA reads TGTGCCAGCAGTTTTGGGACAGGCGACTATGGCTACACCTTC.

V and J are TRBV4-3 and TRBJ1-6, with TRBD1 matching over 7 bases. The CDR3 is made up of 17 amino acids. V gave up 1 base and J gave up 7 bases; unmatched junction bases: 10. In germline, CDR1 is LGHNA, CDR2 YSLEER. This chain's CDR3 is CASSQGPTSGGNSPLHF. The CDR3 DNA sequence: TGCGCCAGCAGCCAAGGACCTACGTCAGGGGGGAATTCACCCCTCCACTTT.

V and J are TRBV5-8 and TRBJ2-5, with no clear D. The CDR3 is 11 amino acids. In germline, CDR1 is SGHTS, CDR2 YDEGEE. V shed 6 bases and J shed 2 bases, with 5 bases lying between them. The CDR3 bases are TGTGCCAGCACCTATCAAGAGACCCAGTACTTC. Protein product: CASTYQETQYF. The full variable domain, with the rest looked up from reference TRBV5-8 and TRBJ2-5, is EAGVTQSPTHLIKTRGQQATLRCSPISGHTSVYWYQQALGLGLQFLLWYDEGEERNRGNFPPRFSGRQFPNYSSELNVNALELEDSALYLCASTYQETQYFGPGTRLLVL.

The genes are TRBV27 and TRBJ2-2; D may be TRBD2 (7 bases). CDR1 is MNHEY, CDR2 SMNVEV, per germline (reference sequence). This CDR3 is built from 17 residues. The ends were cut back, 2 bases at V and 1 base at J, with 14 bases in the middle. The DNA of the CDR3 is TGTGCCAGCAGTTTACCGGGGGGCAAGGGGAACACCGGGGAGCTGTTTTTT. Translating gives CASSLPGGKGNTGELFF.

The J gene is TRBJ2-1, the V gene TRBV5-4; 10 bases are a match to TRBD2. Germline CDR1 SGHNT, CDR2 YYREEE (reference sequence). Germline trimming cut 3 bases from V and 4 bases from J; bases unmatched to any gene: 7. The CDR3 is 16 residues long. The CDR3 sequence is CASSSPGTSDYNEQFF. CDR3 bases: TGTGCCAGCAGCTCCCCCGGGACTAGCGATTACAATGAGCAGTTCTTC.

The chain couples TRBV9 to TRBJ1-5, with D perhaps matching TRBD1 (6 bases). V dropped 5 bases and J dropped 4 bases, with 10 bases sitting between them. The CDR3 is 13 residues long. Per the germline V gene, CDR1 is SGDLS and CDR2 is YYNGEE. CDR3 nucleotide sequence: TGTGCCAGCAGTAACGGACAGAATCAGCCCCAGCATTTT. The encoded protein is CASSNGQNQPQHF. Drawing the rest from reference TRBV9 and TRBJ1-5, the complete variable domain is DSGVTQTPKHLITATGQRVTLRCSPRSGDLSVYWYQQSLDQGLQFLIQYYNGEERAKGNILERFSAQQFPDLHSELNLSSLELGDSALYFCASSNGQNQPQHFGDGTRLSIL.

This clone was found once. This chain links TRBV10-1 with TRBJ1-1, with D perhaps TRBD1 (5 bases). V was clipped by 4 bases and J by 2 bases, with 8 bases between them. The CDR3 length is 13 residues. From germline, CDR1 is WNHNN and CDR2 SYGVQD (reference sequence). This CDR3 reads CASSGQGNTEAFF. The CDR3 DNA reads TGCGCCAGCAGTGGGCAGGGAAACACTGAAGCTTTCTTT.

In its sample, this clone was seen a few times. This chain links TRBV25-1 with TRBJ1-2; 8 bases line up with TRBD1. Germline-derived CDR1 and CDR2 are MGHDK and SYGVNS. The CDR3 runs to 13 residues. V dropped 3 bases and J dropped 3; count of bases not matched to a gene: 0. The CDR3 bases are TGTGCCAGCAGTGAGACAGGGGACTATGGCTACACCTTC. Amino acid sequence: CASSETGDYGYTF.

DNA for the CDR3: TGTGCCAGCAGTGAAGGACAGGGGGAATATCGGTACTTC. This encodes CASSEGQGEYRYF. This chain uses TRBV6-1 with TRBJ2-7, with 9 nucleotides matching TRBD1. The CDR3 sequence is 13 residues long. CDR1 is MNHNS, CDR2 SASEGT, per germline. J was trimmed by 12 bases and V by 1 base; bases with no gene match: 7.

The rearrangement links TRBV11-2 to TRBJ2-5; 10 bases fit TRBD2. V shed 5 bases and J 3 bases; nucleotides not matched to a gene: 3. This CDR3 spans 14 amino acids. Germline CDR1 SGHAT, CDR2 FQNNGV. DNA of the CDR3: TGTGCCAGCAGCCTTACTAGCGGGAAAGAGACCCAGTACTTC. This translates into CASSLTSGKETQYF.

This clone was seen a single time. The chain combines TRBV2 with TRBJ2-7, with 8 nucleotides matching TRBD1. Germline V gene data show CDR1 as SNHLY and CDR2 as FYNNEI. V shed 4 bases, J shed 0 bases, and the junction held 2 bases outside the gene matches. The CDR3 extends over 14 amino acids. This CDR3 is CASSGDRSSYEQYF. The CDR3 region has the DNA TGTGCCAGCAGTGGGGACAGGTCCTCCTACGAGCAGTACTTC.

V is TRBV7-9 and J is TRBJ2-7; 14 bases align to TRBD2. CDR3 length equals 16 residues. The germline gives CDR1 SEHNR, CDR2 FQNEAQ (reference sequence). J gave up 7 bases and V 3 bases, and 8 bases lay outside the gene matches. The chain's CDR3 is CASSFLTSGGAREQYF. The CDR3 DNA is TGTGCCAGCAGCTTTCTGACTAGCGGGGGGGCAAGGGAGCAGTACTTC.

The V call is TRBV4-1, the J call TRBJ2-7; TRBD2 aligns across 8 bases. Germline V gene data show CDR1 as MGHRA and CDR2 as YSYEKL. J lost 0 bases, V lost 4 bases, and 14 bases had no gene match. This CDR3 contains 18 residues. The CDR3 reads CASSPRAFLAGSSYEQYF. The CDR3 DNA follows: TGCGCCAGCAGCCCTCGAGCCTTCCTAGCGGGCAGCTCCTACGAGCAGTACTTC.

The chain carries TRBV6-5 and TRBJ2-7, with 11 bases fitting TRBD2. The CDR3 contains 15 residues. V trimming: 6 bases; J trimming: 4 bases; junction bases outside the gene matches: 8. CDR1 MNHEY and CDR2 SVGAGI come from the germline V gene. The CDR3, as DNA: TGTGCCAGCAGGGAAACTAGCGGGAGTCTGTACGAGCAGTACTTC. This encodes CASRETSGSLYEQYF.

The chain employs TRBV4-1 and TRBJ1-3, with TRBD1 matching over 7 bases. The V gene end was trimmed by 4 bases and the J gene end by 0 bases; junction bases not matched to a gene: 9. Germline V gives CDR1 MGHRA, CDR2 YSYEKL. The CDR3 length is 17 residues. CDR3 in DNA: TGCGCCAGCAGCCGGGACAGCAATTCGCCCTCTGGAAACACCATATATTTT. It codes for CASSRDSNSPSGNTIYF.

The rearrangement links TRBV4-3 to TRBJ2-5; 11 positions match TRBD1. V was pared by 1 base and J by 5 bases, with 6 bases of the junction left unmatched. Germline CDR1 and CDR2: LGHNA and YSLEER. The CDR3 runs 16 residues. The CDR3 nucleotides are TGCGCCAGCAGCCAAGTATGGGACAGGGGGGGGGAGACCCAGTACTTC. Translating it yields CASSQVWDRGGETQYF.

V gene TRBV7-8 combines with J gene TRBJ2-7; D remains ambiguous. The CDR3 runs 13 residues. Germline lookup yields CDR1 SGHVS and CDR2 FQNEAQ. The ends were cut back, 2 bases at V and 6 bases at J, with 11 bases in the middle. Here the CDR3 reads CASSLRLPGEQYF. CDR3 coding DNA: TGTGCCAGCAGCTTAAGGTTGCCGGGCGAGCAGTACTTC. The full variable domain, rest sourced from reference TRBV7-8 and TRBJ2-7, is GAGVSQSPRYKVAKRGQDVALRCDPISGHVSLFWYQQALGQGPEFLTYFQNEAQLDKSGLPSDRFFAERPEGSVSTLKIQRTQQEDSAVYLCASSLRLPGEQYFGPGTRLTVT.

This clone was counted a few times. DNA of the CDR3: TGTGCCAGCCTGGGGGTAGCGGGAGCCGAGCAGTACTTC. The encoded protein is CASLGVAGAEQYF. This chain joins TRBV27 and TRBJ2-7; 9 bases map to TRBD2. The CDR3 is 13 amino acids. CDR1 is MNHEY, CDR2 SMNVEV, per germline (reference sequence). V shed 8 bases, J shed 6 bases, and the junction held 8 bases outside the gene matches.

This clone was counted once. V and J are TRBV19 and TRBJ1-5, with D hard to call. There are 13 residues in the CDR3. V lost 3 bases and J 2 bases, leaving 5 bases between the germline ends. CDR1 LNHDA and CDR2 SQIVND come from the germline V gene (reference sequence). CDR3 sequence reads: CASSMAGNQPQHF. As DNA, the CDR3 is TGTGCCAGTAGTATGGCAGGCAATCAGCCCCAGCATTTT.

The chain couples TRBV25-1 to TRBJ2-7; D call uncertain. Trimming shortened V by 5 bases and J by 3 bases, and 5 bases separated the two germline ends. The CDR3 extends over 11 amino acids. Germline V gene sequence: CDR1 MGHDK, CDR2 SYGVNS. The CDR3 sequence: CASSSHYEQYF. Here the CDR3 DNA reads TGTGCCAGCAGTTCACACTACGAGCAGTACTTC.

The gene calls are TRBV4-3 and TRBJ1-1; possible D gene TRBD1, 6 bases. CDR1 LGHNA and CDR2 YSLEER come from the germline V gene. The V end lost 3 bases, the J end lost 6 bases, and 14 bases lay between the germline ends. This CDR3 region has 14 residues. The CDR3, as DNA: TGCGCCAGCAGCCACCTACAGGGTGTTGCTGAAGCTTTCTTT. Translating it yields CASSHLQGVAEAFF.

The V gene is TRBV4-1, the J gene TRBJ2-2; 8 bases fit TRBD2. There are 15 residues in the CDR3. V lost 0 bases, J lost 7 bases, and 4 bases stayed unmatched. Germline values: CDR1 MGHRA, CDR2 YSYEKL. As DNA, the CDR3 is TGCGCCAGCAGCCAAGATCCCCTAGCGGGCGGGGAGCTGTTTTTT. Its translation is CASSQDPLAGGELFF.

The chain joins TRBV18 to TRBJ1-2, with 7 bases lining up with TRBD1. In germline, CDR1 is KGHSH, CDR2 LQKENI. Trimming took 8 bases from V and 3 from J; bases not matched to a gene: 12. This CDR3 comprises 15 residues. As DNA, the CDR3 is TGTGCCAGCACAACCAGGGGGGCAGACCACTATGGCTACACCTTC. Its translation: CASTTRGADHYGYTF.